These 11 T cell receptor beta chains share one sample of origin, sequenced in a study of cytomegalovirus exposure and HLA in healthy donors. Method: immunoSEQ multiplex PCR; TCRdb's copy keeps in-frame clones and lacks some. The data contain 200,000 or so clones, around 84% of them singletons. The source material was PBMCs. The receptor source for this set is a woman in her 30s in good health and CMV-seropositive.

CDR3 sequence: CASSYYEQYF. CDR3 bases: TGTGCCAGCAGCTACTACGAGCAGTACTTC. V usage is TRBV2 and J usage is TRBJ2-7, with no clear D. Germline V lookup: CDR1 SNHLY, CDR2 FYNNEI. The CDR3 spans 10 residues. V lost 6 bases to trimming and J lost 3 bases, with 3 bases between them.

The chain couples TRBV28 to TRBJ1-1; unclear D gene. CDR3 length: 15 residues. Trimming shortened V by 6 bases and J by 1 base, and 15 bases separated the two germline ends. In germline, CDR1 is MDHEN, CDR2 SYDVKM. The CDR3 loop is CASSSLSGKNTEAFF. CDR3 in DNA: TGTGCCAGCAGCTCACTTTCAGGAAAGAACACTGAAGCTTTCTTT.

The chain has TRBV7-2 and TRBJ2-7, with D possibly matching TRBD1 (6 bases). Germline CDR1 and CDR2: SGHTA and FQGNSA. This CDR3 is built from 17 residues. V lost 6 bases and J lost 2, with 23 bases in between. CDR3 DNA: TGTGCCAGCAGTTCCGAACCGGGACAAGTCGCCACCTACGAGCAGTACTTC. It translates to CASSSEPGQVATYEQYF.

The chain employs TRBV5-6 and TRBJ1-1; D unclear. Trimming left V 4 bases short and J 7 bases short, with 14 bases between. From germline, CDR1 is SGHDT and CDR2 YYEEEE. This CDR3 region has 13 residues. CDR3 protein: CASSSDPAGEAFF. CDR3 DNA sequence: TGTGCCAGCAGCAGCGACCCGGCGGGTGAAGCTTTCTTT.

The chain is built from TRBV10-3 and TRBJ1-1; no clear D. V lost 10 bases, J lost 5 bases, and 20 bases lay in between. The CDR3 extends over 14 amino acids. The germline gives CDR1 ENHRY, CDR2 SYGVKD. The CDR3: CATYGPGGGTEAFF. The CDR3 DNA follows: TGTGCCACGTACGGTCCGGGAGGAGGGACTGAAGCTTTCTTT.

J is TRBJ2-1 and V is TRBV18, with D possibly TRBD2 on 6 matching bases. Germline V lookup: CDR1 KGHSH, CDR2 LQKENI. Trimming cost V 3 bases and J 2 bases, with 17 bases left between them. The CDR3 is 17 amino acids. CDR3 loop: CASSPSSGWDPYNEQFF. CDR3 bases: TGTGCCAGCTCACCTAGCAGCGGGTGGGATCCCTACAATGAGCAGTTCTTC. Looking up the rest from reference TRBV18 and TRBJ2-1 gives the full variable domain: NAGVMQNPRHLVRRRGQEARLRCSPMKGHSHVYWYRQLPEEGLKFMVYLQKENIIDESGMPKERFSAEFPKEGPSILRIQQVVRGDSAAYFCASSPSSGWDPYNEQFFGPGTRLTVL.

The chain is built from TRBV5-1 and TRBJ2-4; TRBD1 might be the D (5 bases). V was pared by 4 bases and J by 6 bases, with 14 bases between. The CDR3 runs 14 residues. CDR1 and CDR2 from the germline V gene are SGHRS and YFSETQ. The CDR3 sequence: CASSPRQSVNIQYF. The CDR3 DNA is TGCGCCAGCAGCCCTCGACAGAGTGTAAACATTCAGTACTTC.

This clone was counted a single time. The CDR3 DNA is TGTGCCAGCAGCTTAAGGGGGACCTTCATGAACACTGAAGCTTTCTTT. Protein: CASSLRGTFMNTEAFF. The V gene is TRBV7-2, the J gene TRBJ1-1, with D possibly being TRBD1 (6 bases). Germline values: CDR1 SGHTA, CDR2 FQGNSA. The CDR3 is 16 residues long. Trimming cost V 2 bases and J 0 bases, with 13 bases left between them.

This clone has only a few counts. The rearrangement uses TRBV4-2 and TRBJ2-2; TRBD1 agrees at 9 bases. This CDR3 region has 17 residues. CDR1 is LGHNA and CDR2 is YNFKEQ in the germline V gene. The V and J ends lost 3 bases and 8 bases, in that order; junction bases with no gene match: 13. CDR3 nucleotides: TGTGCCAGCAGCCAGGCTACGGGACAGGGCATTTTTGGGGAGCTGTTTTTT. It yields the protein CASSQATGQGIFGELFF.

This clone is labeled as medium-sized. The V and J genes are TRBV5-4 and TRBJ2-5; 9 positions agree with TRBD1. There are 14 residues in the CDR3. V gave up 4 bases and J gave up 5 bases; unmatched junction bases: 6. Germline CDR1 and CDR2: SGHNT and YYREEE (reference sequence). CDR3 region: CASSPTGGDETQYF. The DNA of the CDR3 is TGTGCCAGCAGCCCGACAGGGGGGGATGAGACCCAGTACTTC. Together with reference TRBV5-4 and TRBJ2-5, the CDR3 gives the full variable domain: ETGVTQSPTHLIKTRGQQVTLRCSSQSGHNTVSWYQQALGQGPQFIFQYYREEENGRGNFPPRFSGLQFPNYSSELNVNALELDDSALYLCASSPTGGDETQYFGPGTRLLVL.

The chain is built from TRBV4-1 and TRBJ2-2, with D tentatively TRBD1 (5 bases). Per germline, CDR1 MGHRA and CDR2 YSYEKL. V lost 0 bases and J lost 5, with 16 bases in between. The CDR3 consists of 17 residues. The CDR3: CASSQDRTNRITGELFF. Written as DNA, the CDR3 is TGCGCCAGCAGCCAAGACCGAACGAACAGGATTACCGGGGAGCTGTTTTTT.